This TCR beta chain was sequenced in a study of OX40 agonist ivuxolimab in advanced cancers. About the research overall: Among those treated, three patients had partial responses, one with hepatocellular carcinoma and two with cutaneous melanoma.

Deletions cut 2 bases from V and 5 bases from J, with 15 bases between. The CDR3 is 15 residues long. The V gene's germline CDR1 is SGHRS and CDR2 YFSETQ. Notes on the study in general: CD8+ T cells showed, on average, more clonal expansion than CD4+ cells.

Generated by immunoSEQ multiplex PCR, the TCRdb table keeps only in-frame clones and is missing some. The repertoire holds 57,000 or so clones, with less than 95% as singletons. With regard to this clone: Its matching antigen is unknown.

The sequences come from CD4+ or CD8+ T cells sorted from blood, collected in a trial of the OX40 agonist ivuxolimab. The rearrangement joins TRBV5-1 to TRBJ2-3; weak D call: TRBD1 (7 bases). The sequence came from an adult with an advanced solid tumor such as melanoma, head and neck, liver or kidney cancer. The CDR3 loop is CASSLGGVGGDTQYF. The CDR3 DNA reads TGCGCCAGCAGCTTAGGGGGCGTGGGAGGAGATACGCAGTATTTT.